This T cell receptor (beta chain) was sequenced in a study of T cell changes during pregnancy in multiple sclerosis. From germline, CDR1 is MNHEY and CDR2 SMNVEV (reference sequence). The CDR3 is 16 amino acids. V dropped 6 bases and J dropped 3 bases, with 20 bases sitting between them. TCRdb's table, derived via immunoSEQ multiplex PCR, lists solely in-frame clones and lacks some. The table records fewer than 20,000 clones, around 89% of them present only once. V is TRBV27 and J is TRBJ1-2; D not resolved. This TCR was recovered from a female donor in good health, enrolled as a control in a pregnancy study. Specimen: CD8+ T cells from peripheral blood mononuclear cells, collected in the second trimester of pregnancy. The CDR3 DNA sequence: TGTGCCAGCAGATCCAGAGGGTTGTTGAACGACTATGGCTACACCTTC. It translates to CASRSRGLLNDYGYTF.